The following is a TCR beta chain sequence with its context. Its specificity is not known. The source of the sample is a study of metastatic and nonmetastatic thyroid tumors. Study-wide context: Malignant thyroid and benign thyroid patients provided blood and tumor or nodule tissue whose repertoires were compared. Study conclusions and caveats: When malignant thyroid tumors were compared with benign nodules, TCR beta diversity was reportedly significantly higher in the malignant tumors. This held in both blood and tumor samples.

Nobody among the patients had been given any treatment before thyroid surgery. Through MiXCR, TCRdb re-clonotyped the PCR reads. The sample contains approximately 26,000 clones, roughly 25% of which appear only once. The clonotype originates from a female donor with papillary thyroid cancer or a benign thyroid nodule (not recorded which). Some clones in this sample may be carry-over from other donors' samples. The sequenced material came from blood.

The CDR3 DNA is TGTGCCATCACGAAAACTATTTACGATGAGCAGTTCTTC. Protein: CAITKTIYDEQFF. The chain is built from TRBV6-1 and TRBJ2-1; D remains ambiguous. Germline lookup yields CDR1 MNHNS and CDR2 SASEGT. Between the trimmed V and J ends, which lost 10 bases and 8 bases, there was a span of 18 bases. The CDR3 has 13 amino acids.